The 30 T cell receptor beta chains given below trace back to one sample, sequenced in a study of blood T cell repertoires in COVID-19. Clones were read by immunoSEQ multiplex PCR, and TCRdb kept only the in-frame ones, dropping some. In the table there are approximately 250,000 clones, 88% of which are singletons. What was sequenced was PBMCs or T cells enriched from blood (not recorded which). The origin of the receptors is a woman in her sixties or seventies in a cohort exposed to, infected with or recovered from COVID-19 (not recorded which).

The V and J genes are TRBV14 and TRBJ2-7; 9 positions match TRBD1. Per the germline V gene, CDR1 is SGHDN and CDR2 is FVKESK. The ends lost 7 bases at V and 2 bases at J; junction bases unmatched: 12. This CDR3 has 16 residues. CDR3 bases: TGTGCCAGCACCAAAACGGGACAGGGCCCTACCTACGAGCAGTACTTC. The encoded protein is CASTKTGQGPTYEQYF. Using reference TRBV14 and TRBJ2-7 for the parts outside the CDR3, the full variable domain is EAGVTQFPSHSVIEKGQTVTLRCDPISGHDNLYWYRRVMGKEIKFLLHFVKESKQDESGMPNNRFLAERTGGTYSTLKVQPAELEDSGVYFCASTKTGQGPTYEQYFGPGTRLTVT.

This chain joins TRBV3-1 (or the pseudogene TRBV3-2) and TRBJ2-3, with 7 bases fitting TRBD2. Germline loops: CDR1 LGHDT, CDR2 YNNKEL (reference sequence). Trimming took 0 bases from V and 6 from J; bases not matched to a gene: 9. The CDR3 extends over 16 amino acids. CDR3 sequence: CASSQDRRAGTDTQYF. CDR3 sequence (DNA): TGTGCCAGCAGCCAAGATCGGAGAGCGGGAACGGATACGCAGTATTTT.

This sequence joins TRBV29-1 and TRBJ2-1; 7 bases line up with TRBD2. The CDR3 runs 13 residues. Germline V CDR1 and CDR2: SQVTM, ANQGSEA. V trimming: 6 bases; J trimming: 3 bases; junction bases outside the gene matches: 5. CDR3 amino acids: CSVDSGNYNEQFF. The CDR3 DNA reads as TGCAGCGTCGACAGCGGGAACTACAATGAGCAGTTCTTC.

The J gene is TRBJ2-1, the V gene TRBV7-3; tentatively, D is TRBD2 (5 bases). Trimming cost V 1 base and J 5 bases, with 18 bases left between them. Germline CDR1 SGHTA, CDR2 FQGTGA. The length of the CDR3 is 17 residues. The CDR3 reads CASSLKGRGLGNNEQFF. DNA of the CDR3: TGTGCCAGCAGCTTAAAAGGAAGAGGGCTAGGGAACAATGAGCAGTTCTTC.

The chain is built from TRBV9 and TRBJ2-7, with 8 bases identical to TRBD1. Germline V gene lookup returns CDR1 SGDLS and CDR2 YYNGEE. Trimming cost V 4 bases and J 6 bases; bases outside gene matches: 3. The CDR3 spans 12 residues. CDR3 loop: CASSITGGEQYF. The CDR3, as DNA: TGTGCCAGCAGCATTACAGGGGGCGAGCAGTACTTC.

The chain's CDR3 is CASSFGQGNEQYF. The CDR3 DNA follows: TGTGCCAGCAGCTTCGGACAGGGGAACGAGCAGTACTTC. The V gene is TRBV11-2, the J gene TRBJ2-7; 9 bases match TRBD1. This CDR3 has 13 amino acids. Looked up from germline, CDR1 is SGHAT and CDR2 is FQNNGV. V trimming: 3 bases; J trimming: 5 bases; junction bases outside the gene matches: 2.

The chain is built from TRBV12-3 or TRBV12-4 and TRBJ2-1; TRBD2 matches at 12 bases. After removal of 8 bases from V and 6 bases from J, the junction contained 2 bases not matched to a gene. The CDR3 totals 13 residues. The chain's CDR3 is CASRLAGVNEQFF. The CDR3 coding sequence is TGTGCCAGCCGACTAGCGGGAGTCAATGAGCAGTTCTTC.

The chain combines TRBV18 with TRBJ2-2; 11 bases are shared with TRBD2. This CDR3 region has 19 residues. The germline V gene has CDR1 KGHSH and CDR2 LQKENI. Trimming removed 4 bases from V and 0 bases from J; junction bases left unmatched: 10. The DNA of the CDR3 is TGTGCCAGCTCACAGGATCTAGCGGGAGGCACTTCGAACACCGGGGAGCTGTTTTTT. Residues: CASSQDLAGGTSNTGELFF.

This rearrangement joins TRBV28 to TRBJ1-5, with 9 bases lining up with TRBD1. Looked up from germline, CDR1 is MDHEN and CDR2 is SYDVKM. The CDR3 contains 15 residues. With 7 bases clipped from V and 5 bases from J, the junction kept 9 bases outside the gene matches. Here the CDR3 reads CASTIGQGIYQPQHF. The CDR3, as DNA: TGTGCCAGCACCATAGGACAGGGGATCTATCAGCCCCAGCATTTT.

The gene calls are TRBV2 and TRBJ1-4; no firm D call. Germline V lookup: CDR1 SNHLY, CDR2 FYNNEI. The CDR3 is 14 amino acids. V was pared by 8 bases and J by 4 bases, with 14 bases between. The CDR3, as DNA: TGTGCCAGCGAGGCCCTGACCGTTAATGAAAAACTGTTTTTT. This translates into CASEALTVNEKLFF.

The chain is built from TRBV9 and TRBJ1-6, with 11 bases lining up with TRBD1. Germline V lookup: CDR1 SGDLS, CDR2 YYNGEE. V gave up 6 bases and J gave up 10 bases; unmatched junction bases: 6. The CDR3 length is 14 residues. CDR3 sequence reads: CASNGDRGNSPLHF. CDR3 bases: TGTGCCAGCAATGGGGACAGGGGGAACTCACCCCTCCACTTT.

This clone occurred once. The rearrangement uses TRBV28 and TRBJ1-3; the match to TRBD1 covers 9 bases. The germline V gene encodes CDR1 MDHEN and CDR2 SYDVKM. V gave up 6 bases and J gave up 2 bases; unmatched junction bases: 5. CDR3 length: 15 amino acids. DNA of the CDR3: TGTGCCAGCAGACCCGGGACAGGGACTGGAAACACCATATATTTT. Protein product: CASRPGTGTGNTIYF.

The J gene is TRBJ1-6, the V gene TRBV27; the match to TRBD1 covers 8 bases. The CDR3 loop spans 14 amino acids. The germline V gene has CDR1 MNHEY and CDR2 SMNVEV (reference sequence). The V segment lost 4 bases and the J segment 9 bases; nucleotides outside the gene matches: 5. CDR3 sequence: CASSYRQGSSPLHF. CDR3 DNA: TGTGCCAGCAGTTACAGACAGGGGTCTTCACCCCTCCACTTT.

J is TRBJ2-5 and V is TRBV30, with 13 bases identical to TRBD2. Unmatched junction bases numbered 5, after V lost 0 bases and J lost 1 base. Germline V gene data show CDR1 as GTSNPN and CDR2 as SVGIG (reference sequence). CDR3 length equals 17 residues. The CDR3 DNA reads as TGTGCCTGGAGTGTATCCCGGACTAGCGGGAGCCAAGAGACCCAGTACTTC. This translates into CAWSVSRTSGSQETQYF.

In DNA form, the CDR3 reads TGTGCCAGCAGCCCGGGGAGATGGTCTGAAGAGACCCAGTACTTC. Protein product: CASSPGRWSEETQYF. V is TRBV7-9 and J is TRBJ2-5; a weak D match, TRBD2 (5 bases). V dropped 5 bases and J dropped 3 bases, with 16 bases sitting between them. Looked up from germline, CDR1 is SEHNR and CDR2 is FQNEAQ (reference sequence). This CDR3 is built from 15 residues.

The chain combines TRBV5-1 with TRBJ1-1; TRBD1 aligns across 7 bases. Losses at the gene ends were 4 bases for V and 8 bases for J; bases not matched to a gene: 11. The V gene's germline CDR1 is SGHRS and CDR2 YFSETQ. This CDR3 is 14 amino acids long. The CDR3 spells CASSTEGARGEAFF. CDR3 bases: TGCGCCAGCAGCACAGAGGGGGCGCGAGGGGAAGCTTTCTTT.

The CDR3 here is CASTLDWNTEAFF. The CDR3 coding sequence is TGTGCCAGCACCCTGGACTGGAACACTGAAGCTTTCTTT. The V gene is TRBV28, the J gene TRBJ1-1; D is unresolved. The CDR3 extends over 13 amino acids. Germline lookup yields CDR1 MDHEN and CDR2 SYDVKM. Trimming cost V 7 bases and J 1 base, with 10 bases left between them.

The rearrangement joins TRBV5-1 to TRBJ1-6, with D hard to call. Trimming pared 0 bases from V and 10 bases from J, leaving 8 bases between. Germline V gene sequence: CDR1 SGHRS, CDR2 YFSETQ. This CDR3 contains 13 residues. CDR3 sequence: CASSLGQQSPLHF. In nucleotides, the CDR3 is TGCGCCAGCAGCTTGGGACAACAATCACCCCTCCACTTT.

The chain is built from TRBV5-1 and TRBJ2-1; TRBD1 is a possible D gene (5 bases). V was shortened by 1 base and J by 5 bases, with 13 bases between the two germline ends. Germline V gene data show CDR1 as SGHRS and CDR2 as YFSETQ. The CDR3 contains 15 residues. Here the CDR3 reads CASSLRSGSNNEQFF. CDR3 in DNA: TGCGCCAGCAGCTTGCGGTCAGGGTCGAACAATGAGCAGTTCTTC.

The V and J genes are TRBV11-2 and TRBJ2-1; the match to TRBD1 covers 12 bases. CDR1 SGHAT and CDR2 FQNNGV come from the germline V gene. CDR3 size: 19 residues. The J segment lost 0 bases and the V segment lost 4 bases, leaving 10 bases of the junction unmatched. This CDR3 reads CASSYEGQGANSSYNEQFF. CDR3 DNA: TGTGCCAGCAGCTACGAGGGACAGGGGGCGAATAGCTCCTACAATGAGCAGTTCTTC.

The chain carries TRBV18 and TRBJ2-1; D possibly corresponds to TRBD2 (6 bases). Germline lookup yields CDR1 KGHSH and CDR2 LQKENI. V was trimmed by 6 bases and J by 6 bases, leaving 12 bases between them. This CDR3 comprises 13 residues. DNA for the CDR3: TGTGCCAGCTCGGTAACTAGCCGCAATGAGCAGTTCTTC. It encodes CASSVTSRNEQFF. Complete variable domain (other parts from reference TRBV18 and TRBJ2-1): NAGVMQNPRHLVRRRGQEARLRCSPMKGHSHVYWYRQLPEEGLKFMVYLQKENIIDESGMPKERFSAEFPKEGPSILRIQQVVRGDSAAYFCASSVTSRNEQFFGPGTRLTVL.

With respect to this clone: Germline and junction disagree at one end, which may indicate a read error. This CDR3 reads CASSLGSHQPQHF. CDR3 nucleotides: TGTGCCAGCAGTTTAGGTTCTCATCAGCCCCAGCATTTT. The J gene is TRBJ1-5, the V gene TRBV7-2; D not certain. This CDR3 contains 13 residues. Per germline, CDR1 SGHTA and CDR2 FQGNSA.

The rearrangement joins TRBV18 to TRBJ2-7; D possibly corresponds to TRBD2 (6 bases). CDR1 is KGHSH and CDR2 is LQKENI in the germline V gene. This CDR3 region has 16 residues. Deletions cut 2 bases from V and 3 bases from J, with 17 bases between. The CDR3 coding sequence is TGTGCCAGCTCACCATTTCAGGCGAGGAGGGACTACGAGCAGTACTTC. Its protein is CASSPFQARRDYEQYF.

V is TRBV5-1 and J is TRBJ2-1; 7 bases match TRBD2. J was trimmed by 4 bases and V by 0 bases; bases with no gene match: 4. Germline V CDR1 and CDR2: SGHRS, YFSETQ. The CDR3 contains 15 residues. CDR3: CASSLDGGSYNEQFF. In DNA, the CDR3 is TGCGCCAGCAGCTTGGATGGCGGGAGTTACAATGAGCAGTTCTTC.

The chain carries TRBV18 and TRBJ2-7; 10 nucleotides match TRBD1. The CDR3 covers 14 residues. Germline V gene lookup returns CDR1 KGHSH and CDR2 LQKENI. Trimming took 2 bases from V and 5 from J; bases not matched to a gene: 3. The CDR3 protein is CASSPGTGVHEQYF. CDR3 DNA: TGTGCCAGCTCACCAGGGACAGGGGTTCACGAGCAGTACTTC.

The chain joins TRBV5-1 to TRBJ1-1; possible D gene TRBD1, 6 bases. The CDR3 totals 13 residues. Germline-derived CDR1 and CDR2 are SGHRS and YFSETQ. V was cut by 8 bases and J by 0 bases, with 11 bases left in between. CDR3 in amino acids: CASRQALNTEAFF. CDR3 nucleotides: TGCGCCAGTAGACAGGCTTTGAACACTGAAGCTTTCTTT. The full variable domain, with the rest looked up from reference TRBV5-1 and TRBJ1-1, is KAGVTQTPRYLIKTRGQQVTLSCSPISGHRSVSWYQQTPGQGLQFLFEYFSETQRNKGNFPGRFSGRQFSNSRSEMNVSTLELGDSALYLCASRQALNTEAFFGQGTRLTVV.

The rearrangement uses TRBV10-1 and TRBJ2-3, with 15 bases matching TRBD2. This CDR3 region has 18 residues. J lost 4 bases, V lost 8 bases, and 13 bases had no gene match. Germline CDR1 reads WNHNN; CDR2 reads SYGVQD (reference sequence). As DNA, the CDR3 is TGCGCCAGCGAATCGACCGGGACTAGCGGGAGGTTCGCAGATACGCAGTATTTT. Protein product: CASESTGTSGRFADTQYF.

CDR3 sequence reads: CASSPRGAGGREQFF. In nucleotides, the CDR3 is TGCGCCAGCAGCCCCCGGGGAGCGGGAGGGCGTGAGCAGTTCTTC. The chain uses TRBV4-3 and TRBJ2-1; 10 bases fit TRBD2. The CDR3 is made up of 15 amino acids. The V and J ends lost 4 bases and 9 bases, in that order; junction bases with no gene match: 9. Germline loops: CDR1 LGHNA, CDR2 YSLEER.

This clone was seen a single time. The rearrangement joins TRBV5-4 to TRBJ1-1; no clear D gene. Germline V gene lookup returns CDR1 SGHNT and CDR2 YYREEE (reference sequence). This CDR3 has 14 residues. V lost 0 bases and J lost 6, with 12 bases in between. CDR3 sequence (DNA): TGTGCCAGCAGCTTGGTTGGGCAGGTGGCTGAAGCTTTCTTT. It encodes CASSLVGQVAEAFF.

The CDR3 sequence: CSARELAEQFF. The CDR3 DNA sequence: TGCAGTGCTAGAGAACTAGCTGAGCAGTTCTTC. The chain couples TRBV20-1 to TRBJ2-1; D might be TRBD2 (6 bases). The CDR3 runs to 11 residues. Looked up from germline, CDR1 is DFQATT and CDR2 is SNEGSKA (reference sequence). The V end was cut by 0 bases, the J end by 9 bases, with 6 bases between.